Listed below are T cell receptor beta chains from one sample, sequenced in a study of post-analysis software for immune sequencing data. TCRdb re-called the PCR reads through MiXCR, storing one row per CDR3 protein. This sample has approximately 160,000 distinct CDR3 sequences; roughly 31% occur once, and the top ten carry about 1.4%. The sample comprised blood. The receptors were sampled from a girl aged 10-17 years with multiple sclerosis. Both conserved end residues are part of each CDR3.

>TRBV29-1|TRBJ2-7
CSVKDRGGYEQYF
>TRBV7-8|TRBJ1-6
CASSSPGLPYNSPLHF
>TRBV21-1|TRBJ2-5
CASSKFQGSETQYF
>TRBV2|TRBJ2-7
CASSVEYEQYF
>TRBV5-6|TRBJ2-3
CASSLSGRDPSSTDTQYF
>TRBV7-4|TRBJ2-1
CASSLRANGPQLLDNEQFF
>TRBV20-1|TRBJ1-2
CSFLDRVNYGYTF
>TRBV5-4|TRBJ2-4
CASSLGGVVNIQYF
>TRBV20-1|TRBJ2-7
CSAPAAGVGEQYF
>TRBV4-1|TRBJ2-7
CASSPNDVSYEQYF
>TRBV12-3/TRBV12-4|TRBJ2-1
CASSSGQYNEQFF
>TRBV5-1|TRBJ1-1
CASTSAGQGGTEAFF
>TRBV12-3/TRBV12-4|TRBJ1-1
CASSFSNTEAFF
>TRBV2|TRBJ1-1
CASRMWAGGNTEAFF
>TRBV6-5|TRBJ2-3
CASSPGLLADTDTQYF
>TRBV28|TRBJ2-7
CASSRGGGLYEQYF
>TRBV28|TRBJ2-7
CASSLRGWGEQYF
>TRBV7-2|TRBJ1-4
CASSLWTGLNEKLFF
>TRBV29-1|.
CSVVGQGAYEQYF
>TRBV11-2|.
CASRLGLASETQYF
>TRBV11-2|TRBJ2-5
CASSPLSGSGTQYF
>TRBV20-1|TRBJ1-4
CSAQGRSNEKLFF
>TRBV9|TRBJ2-3
CASSVGTSTDTQYF
>TRBV6-5|TRBJ1-2
CASSSRDRPLYGYTF
>TRBV14|TRBJ1-1
CASSPRVGDTEAFF
>TRBV5-1|TRBJ2-1
CASSVGQVNNEQFF
>TRBV6-1|TRBJ1-6
CASSETERHNSPLHF
>TRBV2|TRBJ1-1
CASNPTGTTEAFF
>TRBV7-2|TRBJ2-7
CASSLGGAADTYEQYF
>TRBV6-1|TRBJ2-1
CASSPDYTTYNEQFF
>TRBV2|TRBJ2-3
CASSLLGLSVTDTQYF
>TRBV12-3/TRBV12-4|TRBJ1-4
CASSLGHLKLFF
>TRBV5-1|TRBJ2-3
CASSNRLAGVTDTQYF
>TRBV29-1|TRBJ2-4
CSVYTTWVAKNIQYF
>TRBV5-1|TRBJ2-7
CASSLRDTNYEQYF
>TRBV18|TRBJ2-7
CASSLTSGRTYEQYF
>TRBV5-1|TRBJ2-1
CASSRPSGDRDEQFF
>TRBV28|TRBJ2-5
CASSFGRGSNEQYF
>TRBV10-3|TRBJ1-1
CAISRDRGDTEAFF
>TRBV7-7|TRBJ1-4
CASSLGPSEKLFF
>TRBV28|TRBJ2-3
CASSLGLAALITDTQYF
>TRBV25-1|TRBJ2-1
CASSGLSGSRGEQFF
>TRBV20-1|TRBJ2-7
CSAQRPAGGPYEQYF
>TRBV5-1|TRBJ2-5
CANSIGPRGETQYF
>TRBV27|TRBJ2-5
CASSPRLARPQETQYF
>TRBV29-1|TRBJ2-1
CSVGSLASSSYNEQFF
>TRBV2|TRBJ2-7
CASTTGYEQYF
>TRBV28|TRBJ2-7
CASSLGLAGPHIYEQYF
>TRBV4-1|TRBJ2-7
CASSQDGGLAPEQYF
>TRBV6-6|TRBJ1-1
CASSYSIPGQGATEAFF
>TRBV12-3/TRBV12-4|TRBJ1-5
CASSPRREIQPQHF
>TRBV15|TRBJ2-4
CATSRDPGLENIQYF
>TRBV29-1|TRBJ1-5
CSVGEGGNLNQPQHF
>TRBV7-2|TRBJ2-5
CASSLARWYQETQYF
>TRBV20-1|TRBJ2-3
CSAITSGGTDTQYF
>TRBV10-3|TRBJ2-2
CAISESSGNGELFF
>TRBV6-5|TRBJ2-2
CASGTLVMGGELFF
>TRBV9|TRBJ2-6
CASSMSSDPYLSRESGANVLTF
>TRBV7-6|TRBJ2-3
CASSLAGGRSDTQYF